The 14 T cell receptor beta chains below come from one sample, sequenced in a study of blood T cell repertoires in COVID-19. TCRdb keeps only in-frame clones here, not all; method: immunoSEQ multiplex PCR. The table lists approximately 210,000 clones, 92% of them singletons. Sequenced: peripheral blood. The receptors stem from a young man with acute or convalescent COVID-19.

The rearrangement uses TRBV28 and TRBJ2-7; D call uncertain. Trimming left V 2 bases short and J 2 bases short, with 7 bases between. The CDR3 runs 13 residues. Germline V CDR1 and CDR2: MDHEN, SYDVKM. The CDR3 DNA reads TGTGCCAGCAGTTTACGCACTCCCTACGAGCAGTACTTC. This sequence encodes CASSLRTPYEQYF.

This chain uses TRBV2 with TRBJ1-5; D gene ambiguous. Trimming cost V 1 base and J 10 bases, with 11 bases left between them. The germline V gene encodes CDR1 SNHLY and CDR2 FYNNEI. This CDR3 has 13 residues. CDR3 sequence reads: CASSEGSVYPQHF. The CDR3 DNA reads TGTGCCAGCAGTGAAGGGAGTGTTTATCCCCAGCATTTT.

This clone was seen only a few times. V gene TRBV10-1 combines with J gene TRBJ2-3; 10 nucleotides agree with TRBD2. The CDR3 extends over 18 amino acids. Germline CDR1 and CDR2: WNHNN and SYGVQD (reference sequence). J was trimmed by 6 bases and V by 5 bases; bases with no gene match: 17. The CDR3 coding sequence is TGCGCCAGCAGTCCCGCCACCGGGGTAGCGGGAGGAGGCGATACGCAGTATTTT. It is translated as CASSPATGVAGGGDTQYF.

V usage is TRBV5-5 and J usage is TRBJ2-4; 7 nucleotides line up with TRBD1. Germline loops: CDR1 SGHKS, CDR2 YYEKEE (reference sequence). V lost 4 bases and J lost 11; bases outside the gene matches: 9. The CDR3 consists of 13 residues. The CDR3 reads CASSRDRNTVQYF. CDR3 sequence (DNA): TGTGCCAGCAGCCGGGACAGAAACACTGTTCAGTACTTC.

This clone was picked up one time. This chain links TRBV6-5 with TRBJ2-2; TRBD2 matches at 7 bases. CDR3 length equals 14 residues. V was clipped by 7 bases and J by 8 bases; unmatched bases: 10. The germline V gene has CDR1 MNHEY and CDR2 SVGAGI. The DNA for the CDR3 is TGTGCCAGCAAGCCCGGGACTATCGTAGGGGAGCTGTTTTTT. Amino acid sequence: CASKPGTIVGELFF.

The gene calls are TRBV6-5 and TRBJ2-7, with D perhaps matching TRBD2 (5 bases). The germline gives CDR1 MNHEY, CDR2 SVGAGI. The V and J ends lost 7 bases and 1 base respectively, with 14 bases between them. The CDR3 consists of 14 residues. DNA for the CDR3: TGTGCCAGCACCCCTTACCAGCGGTCCTACGAGCAGTACTTC. Protein product: CASTPYQRSYEQYF.

This sequence joins TRBV15 and TRBJ2-1, with D possibly matching TRBD1 (7 bases). V lost 5 bases and J lost 0, with 11 bases in between. The CDR3 consists of 15 residues. The germline gives CDR1 LNHNV, CDR2 YYDKDF (reference sequence). CDR3: CATSQGGSSYNEQFF. The CDR3 region has the DNA TGTGCCACCAGCCAGGGGGGAAGCTCCTACAATGAGCAGTTCTTC.

The chain employs TRBV7-9 and TRBJ2-5; possibly TRBD1 for D (6 bases). Trimming removed 1 base from V and 7 bases from J, with 16 bases in between. The CDR3 spans 15 residues. Germline lookup yields CDR1 SEHNR and CDR2 FQNEAQ (reference sequence). This chain's CDR3 is CASSLGNSKGGTQYF. In nucleotides, the CDR3 is TGTGCCAGCAGCTTAGGCAATAGCAAAGGGGGGACCCAGTACTTC.

The chain uses TRBV6-5 and TRBJ2-7; D is perhaps TRBD1 (6 bases). Between the trimmed V and J ends, which lost 6 bases and 3 bases, there was a span of 15 bases. This CDR3 region has 14 residues. In germline, CDR1 is MNHEY, CDR2 SVGAGI. Written as DNA, the CDR3 is TGTGCCAGCAGGAAGGGGGTACTATTCTACGAGCAGTACTTC. Its protein is CASRKGVLFYEQYF.

This clone appeared a few times. The rearrangement joins TRBV21-1 to TRBJ1-4; the D call TRBD1 from the table was never checked on the DNA. TRBV21-1 corresponds to a pseudogene. The CDR3 has 14 amino acids. The CDR3 protein is CASSKQGFFEKLFF. DNA of the CDR3: TGTGCCAGCAGCAAACAGGGTTTTTTTGAAAAACTGTTTTTT.

This sequence joins TRBV25-1 and TRBJ2-2; the match to TRBD1 covers 9 bases. The germline CDR1 and CDR2 sequences are MGHDK and SYGVNS. The ends lost 2 bases at V and 6 bases at J; junction bases unmatched: 4. The length of the CDR3 is 15 residues. For the CDR3, the DNA is TGTGCCAGCAGTGAACACAGGGGGCGTCCCGGGGAGCTGTTTTTT. Encoded protein: CASSEHRGRPGELFF.

V and J are TRBV7-3 and TRBJ2-3, with a weak D call TRBD1 (6 bases). CDR3 length: 13 amino acids. Germline loops: CDR1 SGHTA, CDR2 FQGTGA. The V and J ends lost 4 bases and 7 bases respectively, with 12 bases between them. This CDR3 is CASSSDSPYTQYF. DNA for the CDR3: TGTGCCAGCAGCTCGGACAGCCCATATACGCAGTATTTT.

The rearrangement joins TRBV19 to TRBJ2-1; 9 bases align to TRBD2. The germline CDR1 and CDR2 sequences are LNHDA and SQIVND (reference sequence). The CDR3 is 17 residues long. The V and J ends lost 2 bases and 4 bases, in that order; junction bases with no gene match: 9. For the CDR3, the DNA is TGTGCCAGTAGTATAAGCCCCGTGACTAGCGGTTACAATGAGCAGTTCTTC. Translated, it gives CASSISPVTSGYNEQFF.

This clone came up once. CDR3 residues: CASTLLGQMNTEAFF. DNA for the CDR3: TGTGCCAGCACTCTACTAGGACAGATGAACACTGAAGCTTTCTTT. The chain carries TRBV9 and TRBJ1-1; tentative D call: TRBD1 (6 bases). V was trimmed by 6 bases and J by 0 bases, leaving 15 bases between them. The CDR3 length is 15 residues. Germline CDR1 SGDLS, CDR2 YYNGEE.